Below are 24 T cell receptor beta chains sequenced from a single sample in a study of molecular identifiers for immune sequencing clone quantification. TCRdb re-derived calls from the PCR reads in MiXCR, one entry per CDR3 protein. The sample consists of about 640,000 distinct CDR3 sequences, less than 20% of them appearing once. The sequencing input was naive CD8+ T cells from blood, with Jurkat cell RNA spiked in. Regarding subset: FACS-sorted CD8+CD4-CCR7+CD45RA+ naive T cells. Every receptor here comes from a human donor in good health. Some libraries in this study had Jurkat cell RNA spiked in.

The chain employs TRBV6-6 and TRBJ2-2; 9 nucleotides align to TRBD1. CDR3 length: 16 amino acids. Looked up from germline, CDR1 is MNHNY and CDR2 is SVGAGI (reference sequence). The trim removed 2 bases at V and 6 bases at J, leaving 7 bases unmatched. The CDR3 is CASSYTGTGRSGELFF. CDR3 in DNA: TGTGCCAGCAGTTACACGGGGACAGGGAGGTCCGGGGAGCTGTTTTTT.

There are many counts of this clonotype. The V call is TRBV19, the J call TRBJ2-3, with D possibly called TRBD1 or TRBD2 (5 bases each). The germline V gene has CDR1 LNHDA and CDR2 SQIVND (reference sequence). Trimming cost V 2 bases and J 4 bases, with 16 bases left between them. CDR3 size: 16 residues. This chain's CDR3 is CASSIPGPRAPDTQYF. In DNA form, the CDR3 reads TGTGCCAGTAGTATACCGGGACCCCGGGCTCCAGATACGCAGTATTTT.

Points on this clonotype: A much more abundant neighbour one base away suggests this may be a read error. Written as DNA, the CDR3 is TGTGCCAGCAGTGCTCCGGGACCGATGAATTCACCCCCCCACTTT. This gives the protein CASSAPGPMNSPPHF. This rearrangement joins TRBV6-2 or TRBV6-3 to TRBJ1-6; D is possibly TRBD1 (5 bases). CDR1 and CDR2 (germline): MNHEY, SVGEGT. This CDR3 spans 15 amino acids.

This clonotype was counted many times. The junction differs from germline at one of its ends, possibly a read error. This sequence joins TRBV30 and TRBJ1-2, with D unresolved. The CDR3 totals 12 residues. CDR1 and CDR2 (germline): GTSNPN, SVGIG (reference sequence). DNA for the CDR3: TGTGCCTGGAGTGCCATCCACTACGGCTACACCTTC. It specifies CAWSAIHYGYTF.

This clonotype was picked up many times. The CDR3 DNA is TGTGCCAGCAGCCGTAACCCCATCGGGGGGGGCACAGATACGCAGTATTTT. It yields the protein CASSRNPIGGGTDTQYF. The chain combines TRBV13 with TRBJ2-3; 8 bases fit TRBD2. CDR3 length: 17 amino acids. Germline values: CDR1 PRHDT, CDR2 FYEKMQ (reference sequence). V lost 5 bases, J lost 1 base, and 11 bases stayed unmatched.

In this sample, this clonotype turned up many times. The gene calls are TRBV6-2 or TRBV6-3 and TRBJ2-7; 7 positions agree with TRBD1. The germline CDR1 and CDR2 sequences are MNHEY and SVGEGT. Trimming took 6 bases from V and 3 from J; bases not matched to a gene: 11. The CDR3 loop spans 15 amino acids. The CDR3 DNA follows: TGTGCCAGCAGCTACGAAAGGACAGGCCACTACGAGCAGTACTTC. This encodes CASSYERTGHYEQYF.

This clonotype was observed at least ten times. The CDR3 sequence: CASSPRDMNTEAFF. The CDR3 nucleotides read TGCGCCAGCAGCCCCAGGGATATGAACACTGAAGCTTTCTTT. This rearrangement joins TRBV4-1 to TRBJ1-1, with D tentatively TRBD1 (5 bases). This CDR3 spans 14 amino acids. V lost 4 bases to trimming and J lost 0 bases, with 9 bases between them. The germline V gene encodes CDR1 MGHRA and CDR2 YSYEKL.

Of note for this clonotype: This could be a read error, since a much larger clone is one nucleotide away. As the CDR3 is not closed by the conserved phenylalanine or tryptophan, this likely results from a read error. V usage is TRBV6-5 and J usage is TRBJ2-7; D unclear. Deletions cut 2 bases from V and 7 bases from J, with 12 bases between. CDR1 and CDR2 (germline): MNHEY, SVGAGI. The CDR3 spans 13 residues. CDR3 residues: CASSYGPPREQYL. For the CDR3, the DNA is TGTGCCAGCAGTTACGGCCCCCCTCGGGAGCAGTACCTC.

This clonotype has at least ten counts. The chain uses TRBV7-2 and TRBJ1-6; perhaps TRBD1 as D (5 bases). The CDR3 totals 18 residues. CDR1 is SGHTA and CDR2 is FQGNSA in the germline V gene. V was pared by 0 bases and J by 9 bases, with 21 bases between. CDR3 DNA sequence: TGTGCCAGCAGCTTAGCTCCGTGGAGGGGTAATGGAGGTTCACCCCTCCACTTT. Protein product: CASSLAPWRGNGGSPLHF.

As regards this clonotype: A clone one base away is much larger, so this may be a read error. The V and J genes are TRBV7-6 and TRBJ2-7; 8 nucleotides line up with TRBD1. Germline lookup yields CDR1 SGHVS and CDR2 FNYEAQ. The CDR3 is 16 residues long. This chain's CDR3 is CAGSLGLETGVGEQYF. DNA of the CDR3: TGTGCCGGCAGCTTAGGTCTGGAGACAGGGGTGGGCGAGCAGTACTTC.

There are many counts of this clonotype. The V call is TRBV29-1, the J call TRBJ1-1; D not certain. Germline V CDR1 and CDR2: SQVTM, ANQGSEA. Trimming took off 1 base at V and 0 bases at J, with 9 bases between the two ends. The CDR3 sequence is 14 residues long. CDR3 sequence: CSVEVPRLNTEAFF. The CDR3 region has the DNA TGCAGCGTTGAAGTACCCAGATTGAACACTGAAGCTTTCTTT.

Many counts were recorded for this clonotype. The chain is built from TRBV28 and TRBJ1-5, with 7 nucleotides matching TRBD1. The J segment lost 0 bases and the V segment lost 6 bases, leaving 5 bases of the junction unmatched. CDR1 is MDHEN and CDR2 is SYDVKM in the germline V gene. This CDR3 is 15 amino acids long. CDR3 protein: CASREQGTSNQPQHF. CDR3 DNA sequence: TGTGCCAGCAGGGAACAGGGGACTAGCAATCAGCCCCAGCATTTT.

Comments on this clonotype: Possible read error: a much larger clone is one base away. This sequence joins TRBV30 and TRBJ1-5; the match to TRBD1 covers 9 bases. Germline V CDR1 and CDR2: GTSNPN, SVGIG (reference sequence). The CDR3 has 15 residues. CDR3 region: CAWSFGQGINRPQHF. The CDR3 DNA reads as TGTGCCTGGAGTTTTGGACAGGGGATCAATCGGCCCCAGCATTTT.

Concerning this clonotype itself: Given a much more abundant clone one base away, this may be a read error. The chain carries TRBV2 and TRBJ1-2, with 12 bases lining up with TRBD1. Looked up from germline, CDR1 is SNHLY and CDR2 is FYNNEI. The CDR3 has 15 residues. The CDR3 is CASSEGTGGYYGCTF. The CDR3, as DNA: TGTGCCAGCAGTGAGGGGACAGGGGGCTACTATGGCTGCACCTTC.

This clonotype was observed many times. A read error may produce the germline difference seen at one junction end. This rearrangement joins TRBV27 to TRBJ2-3; D unresolved. The CDR3 is made up of 12 amino acids. The germline V gene encodes CDR1 MNHEY and CDR2 SMNVEV (reference sequence). The DNA of the CDR3 is TGTGCCAGCAGTGTATCCCAAGATACGCAGTATTTT. Amino acid sequence: CASSVSQDTQYF.

There are many counts of this clonotype. This chain joins TRBV14 and TRBJ2-7, with D perhaps TRBD2 (6 bases). The CDR3 spans 14 residues. Germline-derived CDR1 and CDR2 are SGHDN and FVKESK. V lost 5 bases to trimming and J lost 0 bases, with 11 bases between them. CDR3 amino acids: CASSVRGHSYEQYF. The DNA of the CDR3 is TGTGCCAGCAGCGTGCGGGGCCACTCCTACGAGCAGTACTTC.

The chain joins TRBV28 to TRBJ2-7, with 13 bases aligning to TRBD2. This CDR3 contains 16 residues. Germline loops: CDR1 MDHEN, CDR2 SYDVKM. The ends lost 7 bases at V and 0 bases at J; junction bases unmatched: 6. CDR3 bases: TGTGCCAGCACCGGACTAGCGGGAGCACCCTCCTACGAGCAGTACTTC. Its protein is CASTGLAGAPSYEQYF. The whole variable domain, filled in from reference TRBV28 and TRBJ2-7, reads DVKVTQSSRYLVKRTGEKVFLECVQDMDHENMFWYRQDPGLGLRLIYFSYDVKMKEKGDIPEGYSVSREKKERFSLILESASTNQTSMYLCASTGLAGAPSYEQYFGPGTRLTVT.

Worth noting for this clonotype: A read error is possible here, since a much larger clone lies one base away. The chain recombines TRBV20-1 with TRBJ2-3, with D possibly called TRBD1 or TRBD2 (5 bases each). CDR3 length equals 14 residues. Germline assignment: CDR1 DFQATT and CDR2 SNEGSKA (reference sequence). CDR3 bases: TGCAGTGCTAGGGACAAATCTAGCACAGATACGCAGTGTTTT. Translation gives CSARDKSSTDTQCF.

The table lists this clonotype with many counts. The genes are TRBV4-1 and TRBJ2-1, with D perhaps matching TRBD2 (7 bases). This CDR3 spans 15 amino acids. CDR1 and CDR2 (germline): MGHRA, YSYEKL. Trimming took off 4 bases at V and 7 bases at J, with 17 bases between the two ends. The CDR3 spells CASSPTWGGMNEQFF. The CDR3 bases are TGCGCCAGCAGCCCCACCTGGGGGGGCATGAATGAGCAGTTCTTC.

This clonotype turned up a few times. The chain has TRBV6-2 or TRBV6-3 and TRBJ2-2; D call uncertain. Per germline, CDR1 MNHEY and CDR2 SVGEGT. V shed 1 base and J shed 4 bases, with 13 bases lying between them. This CDR3 has 16 residues. The CDR3, as DNA: TGTGCCAGCAGTTACTGGTCCGGTTTGGGCACCGGGGAGCTGTTTTTT. This translates into CASSYWSGLGTGELFF.

To note about this clonotype: This is likely a read error, given that the CDR3 carries no conserved phenylalanine or tryptophan at its end. The chain couples TRBV29-1 to TRBJ1-1; D is unresolved. CDR3 length: 11 residues. Germline assignment: CDR1 SQVTM and CDR2 ANQGSEA. In DNA form, the CDR3 reads TGTAGCGTTGAAGAAGGCGGTGAAGCTTTCCTT. It is translated as CSVEEGGEAFL.

This clonotype was observed a handful of times. V gene TRBV3-1 combines with J gene TRBJ2-1; possibly TRBD2 for D (6 bases). Per the germline V gene, CDR1 is LGHDT and CDR2 is YNNKEL (reference sequence). The CDR3 runs 15 residues. Trimming left V 1 base short and J 5 bases short, with 12 bases between. CDR3 protein: CASSQVTGLHNEQFF. CDR3 nucleotide sequence: TGTGCCAGCAGCCAAGTTACGGGACTCCACAATGAGCAGTTCTTC.

A word on this clonotype: The junction does not match germline at one end; this may be a read error. The genes are TRBV9 and TRBJ2-1, with 8 bases that match TRBD1. Germline CDR1 reads SGDLS; CDR2 reads YYNGEE. The CDR3 is 15 residues long. Here the CDR3 reads CASSPDRVSYDEQFF. In DNA, the CDR3 is TGTGCCAGCAGCCCGGACAGGGTGTCCTACGATGAGCAGTTCTTC. Full variable domain (remainder filled in from reference TRBV9 and TRBJ2-1): DSGVTQTPKHLITATGQRVTLRCSPRSGDLSVYWYQQSLDQGLQFLIQYYNGEERAKGNILERFSAQQFPDLHSELNLSSLELGDSALYFCASSPDRVSYDEQFFGPGTRLTVL.

This clonotype was seen ten or more times. The rearrangement links TRBV6-2 or TRBV6-3 to TRBJ1-5, with 11 bases identical to TRBD1. The V segment lost 5 bases and the J segment 2 bases; nucleotides outside the gene matches: 11. The CDR3 totals 18 residues. Germline CDR1 reads MNHEY; CDR2 reads SVGEGT. The CDR3, as DNA: TGTGCCAGCAGTCCGCGGGACAGGGGGTCGGTCGGCAATCAGCCCCAGCATTTT. Amino acids: CASSPRDRGSVGNQPQHF.